The entry below describes one T cell receptor (beta chain). The germline V and J ends were trimmed by 1 base and 3 bases, with 10 bases remaining between them. CDR1 and CDR2 from the germline V gene are MNHNS and SASEGT. The CDR3 extends over 14 amino acids. The data were obtained in a study of blood T cell repertoires in COVID-19. Using immunoSEQ multiplex PCR, the repertoire was profiled, and TCRdb retains in-frame clones only, with some absent. This table has more than 15,000 clones, 90% to 95% appearing once. The sample comprised peripheral blood. The chain recombines TRBV6-1 with TRBJ2-7; weak D call: TRBD2 (5 bases). The receptor comes from a human donor in a cohort sampled during active COVID-19. Here the CDR3 reads CASSEESSDYEQYF. The CDR3, as DNA: TGTGCCAGCAGTGAAGAGAGTAGCGACTACGAGCAGTACTTC.